The entry below gives a single TCR beta chain sequence along with its context. The trim removed 0 bases at V and 7 bases at J, leaving 12 bases unmatched. The CDR3 runs to 16 residues. From germline, CDR1 is SGHDN and CDR2 FVKESK. Measured with immunoSEQ multiplex PCR; TCRdb has only the in-frame clones, and not every one. The sample includes 640,000 or so clones, more than 75% seen only once; the top ten take 0.0094%. These data belong to a study of shared T cell receptors in the human thymus. The sample was also reused in another study, on human thymus T cells. From that study: Healthy Finnish infants undergoing corrective surgery for congenital heart defects were the donors. The source of the thymus tissue was resections taken during corrective heart surgery. Repertoires from thymus and blood appeared to show biased V and J gene usage. What related research reported was that thymic repertoires overlapped highly among unrelated individuals.

The sequencing sample was made of thymocytes. The V and J genes are TRBV14 and TRBJ2-7; 7 nucleotides align to TRBD2. The source is a boy less than two years old with a congenital heart defect. This CDR3 reads CASSQEGPVVGGEQYF. Here the CDR3 DNA reads TGTGCCAGCAGCCAAGAGGGTCCCGTCGTCGGGGGGGAGCAGTACTTC.